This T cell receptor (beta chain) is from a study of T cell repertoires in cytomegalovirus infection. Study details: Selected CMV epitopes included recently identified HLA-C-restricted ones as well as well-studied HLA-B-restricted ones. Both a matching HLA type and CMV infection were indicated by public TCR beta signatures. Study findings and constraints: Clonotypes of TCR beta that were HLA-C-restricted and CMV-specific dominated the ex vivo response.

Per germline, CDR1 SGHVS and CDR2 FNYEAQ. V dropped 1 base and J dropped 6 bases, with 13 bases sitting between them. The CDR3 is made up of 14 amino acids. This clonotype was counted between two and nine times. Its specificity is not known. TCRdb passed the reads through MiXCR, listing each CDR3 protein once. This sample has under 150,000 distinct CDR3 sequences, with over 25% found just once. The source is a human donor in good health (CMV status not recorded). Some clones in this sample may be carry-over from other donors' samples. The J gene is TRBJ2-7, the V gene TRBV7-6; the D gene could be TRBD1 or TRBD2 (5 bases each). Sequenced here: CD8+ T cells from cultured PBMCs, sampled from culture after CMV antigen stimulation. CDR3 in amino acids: CASSLGGQGREQYF. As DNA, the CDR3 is TGTGCCAGCAGCTTAGGCGGGCAGGGACGCGAGCAGTACTTC. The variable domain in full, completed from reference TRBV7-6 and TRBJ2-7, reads GAGVSQSPRYKVTKRGQDVALRCDPISGHVSLYWYRQALGQGPEFLTYFNYEAQQDKSGLPNDRFSAERPEGSISTLTIQRTEQRDSAMYRCASSLGGQGREQYFGPGTRLTVT.